This T cell receptor beta chain was profiled in a study of identical twins. This clonotype was recorded a few times. In TCRdb, the 5' RACE reads were re-called with MiXCR into one record per CDR3 protein. Among some 790,000 distinct CDR3 sequences listed, over 15% were seen once. CDR3 length: 12 amino acids. Trimming removed 1 base at V and 12 bases at J, with 13 bases between. A further study also used this sample, focusing on T cells expressing NK-cell markers.

The chain couples TRBV12-3 or TRBV12-4 to TRBJ2-7; TRBD1 might be the D (6 bases). This receptor was obtained from a young woman in good health. Material: PBMCs. The CDR3 nucleotides read TGTGCCAGCAGTTTAGGGACAGCCCCGTCGTACTTC. Protein: CASSLGTAPSYF.